This TCR beta chain comes out of a study of shared clonotypes between healthy human individuals. Sequencing used immunoSEQ multiplex PCR; TCRdb keeps in-frame clones, though not all of them. The profile shows under 1 million clones, around 92% of them singletons. Details on this clone: The sample has other DNA sequences that encode this CDR3 too.

This CDR3 has 17 residues. Per germline, CDR1 LGHNA and CDR2 YSLEER. Trimming cost V 2 bases and J 5 bases; bases outside gene matches: 5. CD8 cells regarded as naive lacked CD45RO, were positively chosen for CCR7, and omitted terminally differentiated effector memory CD45RA+ cells. The sample consisted of naive CD8+ T cells sorted from blood. The TCR was taken from a man aged 25-45 years in good health. The chain carries TRBV4-3 and TRBJ2-1; 14 bases match TRBD2. The CDR3 DNA reads TGCGCCAGCAGCCAACGACTAGCGGGAGGGCCCCACAATGAGCAGTTCTTC. Its translation is CASSQRLAGGPHNEQFF.